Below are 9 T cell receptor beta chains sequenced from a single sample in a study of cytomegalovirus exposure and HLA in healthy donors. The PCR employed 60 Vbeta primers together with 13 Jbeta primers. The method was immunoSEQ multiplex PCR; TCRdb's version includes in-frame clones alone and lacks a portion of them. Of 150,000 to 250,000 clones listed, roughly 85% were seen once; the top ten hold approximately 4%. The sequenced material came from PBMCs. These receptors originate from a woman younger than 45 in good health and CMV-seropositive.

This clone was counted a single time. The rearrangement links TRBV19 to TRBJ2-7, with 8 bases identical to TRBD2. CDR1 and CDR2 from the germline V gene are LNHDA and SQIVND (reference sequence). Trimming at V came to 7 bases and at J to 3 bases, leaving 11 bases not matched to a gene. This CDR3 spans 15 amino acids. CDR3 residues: CASTLNSGTNYEQYF. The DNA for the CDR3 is TGTGCCAGTACCCTTAATAGCGGGACAAACTACGAGCAGTACTTC.

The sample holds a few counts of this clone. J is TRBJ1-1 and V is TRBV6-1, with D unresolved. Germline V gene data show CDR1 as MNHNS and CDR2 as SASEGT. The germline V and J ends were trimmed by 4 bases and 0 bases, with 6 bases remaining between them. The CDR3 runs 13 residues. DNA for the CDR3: TGTGCCAGCAGTGTTTCCATGAACACTGAAGCTTTCTTT. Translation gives CASSVSMNTEAFF.

Written as DNA, the CDR3 is TGTGCCAGCAGCCCGGGGTTAGGTGAGCAGTTCTTC. Translation gives CASSPGLGEQFF. V gene TRBV5-6 combines with J gene TRBJ2-1, with D possibly TRBD2 on 5 matching bases. Per the germline V gene, CDR1 is SGHDT and CDR2 is YYEEEE. CDR3 length: 12 amino acids. V was trimmed by 4 bases and J by 9 bases, leaving 11 bases between them.

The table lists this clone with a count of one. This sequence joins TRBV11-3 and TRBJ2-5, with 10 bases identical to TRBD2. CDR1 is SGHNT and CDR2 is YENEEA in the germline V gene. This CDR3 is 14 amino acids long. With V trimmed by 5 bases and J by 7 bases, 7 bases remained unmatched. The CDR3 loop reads CASSVLGLAVTQYF. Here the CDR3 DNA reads TGTGCCAGCAGCGTATTAGGACTAGCGGTGACCCAGTACTTC.

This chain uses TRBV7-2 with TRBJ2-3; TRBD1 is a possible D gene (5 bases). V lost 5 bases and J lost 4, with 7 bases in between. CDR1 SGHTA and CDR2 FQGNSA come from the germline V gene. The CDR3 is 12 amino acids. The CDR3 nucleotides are TGTGCCAGCAGCCAAGGGGCAGATACGCAGTATTTT. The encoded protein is CASSQGADTQYF.

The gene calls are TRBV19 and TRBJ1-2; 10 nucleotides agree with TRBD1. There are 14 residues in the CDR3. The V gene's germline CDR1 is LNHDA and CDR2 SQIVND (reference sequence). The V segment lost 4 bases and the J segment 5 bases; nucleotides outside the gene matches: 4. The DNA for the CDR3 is TGTGCCAGTAGTACGGGACAGGGGCGATATGGCTACACCTTC. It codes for CASSTGQGRYGYTF.

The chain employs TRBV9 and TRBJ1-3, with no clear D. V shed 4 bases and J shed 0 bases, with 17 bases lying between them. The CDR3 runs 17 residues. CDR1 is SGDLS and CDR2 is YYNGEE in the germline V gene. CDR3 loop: CASSPRSTPLSGNTIYF. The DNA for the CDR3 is TGTGCCAGCAGCCCAAGGAGCACCCCGCTCTCTGGAAACACCATATATTTT.

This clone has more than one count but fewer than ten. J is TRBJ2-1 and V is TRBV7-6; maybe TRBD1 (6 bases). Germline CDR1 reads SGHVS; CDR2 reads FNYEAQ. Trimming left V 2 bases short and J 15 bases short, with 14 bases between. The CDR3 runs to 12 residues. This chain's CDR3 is CASSLTGQHPFF. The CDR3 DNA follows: TGTGCCAGCAGCTTAACGGGACAACATCCGTTCTTC.

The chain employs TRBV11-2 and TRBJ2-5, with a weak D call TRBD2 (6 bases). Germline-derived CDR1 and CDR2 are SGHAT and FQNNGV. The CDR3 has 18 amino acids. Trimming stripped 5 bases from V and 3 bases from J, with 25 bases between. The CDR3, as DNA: TGTGCCAGCAGCGCCGTCATAGCGGACACCACTACAGAAGAGACCCAGTACTTC. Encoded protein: CASSAVIADTTTEETQYF.